These 7 T cell receptor beta chains were sequenced from one sample in a study of neurological immune-mediated disorders. TCRdb independently ran MiXCR on the 5' RACE reads; one entry per CDR3 protein. The data contain 70,000 to 95,000 distinct CDR3 sequences, approximately 17% of them singletons. Material: PBMCs. The receptor set was obtained from a woman between 40 and 55 years old in good health.

The table lists this clonotype with many counts. The V and J genes are TRBV15 and TRBJ2-3; TRBD1 might be the D (6 bases). Germline V lookup: CDR1 LNHNV, CDR2 YYDKDF (reference sequence). V gave up 0 bases and J gave up 1 base, with 14 bases separating them. This CDR3 region has 17 residues. Here the CDR3 reads CATSRDAGRGGTDTQYF. The CDR3 DNA follows: TGTGCCACCAGCAGAGACGCGGGCAGGGGCGGCACAGATACGCAGTATTTT.

With regard to this clonotype: A much larger clone differs by one base, so this may be a read error. The chain couples TRBV2 to TRBJ2-3; D uncertain. The CDR3 spans 13 residues. V was cut by 3 bases and J by 0 bases, with 4 bases left in between. The germline V gene has CDR1 SNHLY and CDR2 FYNNEI. The CDR3 DNA is TGTGCCAGCAGTGATTCTAGCACAGATACGCAGTATTTT. It specifies CASSDSSTDTQYF.

Comment on this clonotype: An end of the junction does not agree with germline; a read error may underlie this. The chain combines TRBV6-4 with TRBJ2-3, with TRBD2 matching over 15 bases. The germline V gene has CDR1 MRHNA and CDR2 SNTAGT. CDR3 length: 19 amino acids. The CDR3 DNA follows: TGTGCCAGCAGTGACCCCGCCGGGACTAGCGGGGGGAGCACAGATACACAGTATTTT. Translation: CASSDPAGTSGGSTDTQYF.

The sample holds many counts of this clonotype. The chain joins TRBV7-2 to TRBJ1-2, with D uncertain. V gave up 4 bases and J gave up 8 bases, with 17 bases separating them. The CDR3 loop spans 14 amino acids. Germline CDR1 is SGHTA and CDR2 is FQGNSA. This CDR3 is CASSSAREWEGYTF. DNA of the CDR3: TGTGCCAGCAGCTCTGCACGGGAGTGGGAGGGCTACACCTTC.

This clonotype was counted many times. The rearrangement links TRBV4-3 to TRBJ2-1; a possible D gene is TRBD1 (6 bases). The CDR3 is 12 residues long. Germline loops: CDR1 LGHNA, CDR2 YSLEER. V was trimmed by 3 bases and J by 10 bases, leaving 10 bases between them. The DNA of the CDR3 is TGCGCCAGCAGCCAGGGGGCTGGGGAGCAGTTCTTC. Translating it yields CASSQGAGEQFF.

A few counts support this clonotype. Since a much larger clone is just one base distant, this may be a read error. The chain is built from TRBV7-8 and TRBJ2-2; D remains ambiguous. Trimming took 5 bases from V and 1 from J, leaving 8 bases between them. CDR1 SGHVS and CDR2 FQNEAQ come from the germline V gene. The CDR3 extends over 14 amino acids. The CDR3, as DNA: TGTGCCAGCAGCCAGTGGCAGAACACCGGGGAGCTGTTTTTT. Its translation is CASSQWQNTGELFF.

This clonotype was seen many times. V and J are TRBV4-2 and TRBJ1-1, with TRBD1 as a possible D gene (5 bases). V dropped 4 bases and J dropped 0 bases, with 9 bases sitting between them. From germline, CDR1 is LGHNA and CDR2 YNFKEQ. This CDR3 has 14 amino acids. This chain's CDR3 is CASSPGGLNTEAFF. The CDR3 DNA reads as TGTGCCAGCAGCCCCGGGGGACTGAACACTGAAGCTTTCTTT.